This is a list of T cell receptor beta chains from one sample in a study of blood T cell repertoires in COVID-19. Sequencing used immunoSEQ multiplex PCR; TCRdb keeps in-frame clones, though not all of them. This table holds about 250,000 clones, roughly 88% found once. The sequenced sample was peripheral blood. The receptors come from a human donor with COVID-19, enrolled during active disease. The donor label of this sample is uncertain. Both conserved end residues are part of each CDR3. The D gene is left open where the match is weak. A clone size is listed for some rows: how often the clone was seen (once, few, many), or a class if it is expanded.

size	D	J	V	DNA	CDR3
few	TRBD1	TRBJ2-3	TRBV9	TGTGCCAGCAGCGCTGGGACAGCCCCTAGCACAGATACGCAGTATTTT	CASSAGTAPSTDTQYF
-	-	TRBJ2-3	TRBV11-3	TGTGCCAGCAGCTTCGGGCGGACTAGCACAGATACGCAGTATTTT	CASSFGRTSTDTQYF
-	TRBD1	TRBJ2-2	TRBV5-4	TGTGCCAGCAGCCGAGGGACAGGCCCGAACACCGGGGAGCTGTTTTTT	CASSRGTGPNTGELFF
-	TRBD2	TRBJ2-2	TRBV19	TGTGCCAGTAGTATTAAGGGTAGACGCGGGAGGTTCAACACCGGGGAGCTGTTTTTT	CASSIKGRRGRFNTGELFF
-	TRBD1	TRBJ1-1	TRBV11-2	TGTGCCAGCAGCACCGCCTCGTGGACAGGGGCCAAAATTCGAATTGAAGCTTTCTTT	CASSTASWTGAKIRIEAFF
-	TRBD2	TRBJ2-7	TRBV18	TGTGCCAGCTCAAGCGGACTAGCGGGAGACGAGCAGTACTTC	CASSSGLAGDEQYF
once	TRBD1	TRBJ1-3	TRBV6-5	TGTGCCAGCAGAATAACCACAGGGGCGGACACCATATATTTT	CASRITTGADTIYF
-	TRBD1	TRBJ1-1	TRBV5-1	TGCGCCAGCAGCTTACGGACAGGGGGCAGGACTGAAGCTTTCTTT	CASSLRTGGRTEAFF
-	-	TRBJ2-7	TRBV27	TGTGCCAGCAGTACCTCCTTGATGGGGGGAGTTTGGGAGCAGTACTTC	CASSTSLMGGVWEQYF
-	TRBD1	TRBJ2-5	TRBV2	TGTGCCAGCAGTGAAGGGCGACAGGGAGAGACCCAGTACTTC	CASSEGRQGETQYF
once	TRBD2	TRBJ2-1	TRBV28	TGTGCCAGCAGTGTGACTAGCGGGTTTTACAATGAGCAGTTCTTC	CASSVTSGFYNEQFF
once	TRBD2	TRBJ2-5	TRBV18	TGTGCCAGCTCGCCCACAGTAGCGGGAGGACTGGAGACCCAGTACTTC	CASSPTVAGGLETQYF
-	TRBD2	TRBJ2-5	TRBV28	TGTGCCAGCAGTGAGCCAGCGGGAGACGGAGAGACCCAGTACTTC	CASSEPAGDGETQYF
-	-	TRBJ1-1	TRBV9	TGTGCCAGCAGCCCAGATATGGGGCTGAACACTGAAGCTTTCTTT	CASSPDMGLNTEAFF
-	-	TRBJ1-2	TRBV10-3	TGTGCCATCAGTGAGTCGAAATTTGCAGGGTTGACGGCTGGCTACACCTTC	CAISESKFAGLTAGYTF
-	-	TRBJ1-1	TRBV11-2	TGTGCCAGCAGCTTAGCCCAGGGTAATACTGAAGCTTTCTTT	CASSLAQGNTEAFF
-	TRBD2	TRBJ2-1	TRBV28	TGTGCCAGCAGTTCGGAGCGGGAGGCCTCTGGCAATGAGCAGTTCTTC	CASSSEREASGNEQFF
-	TRBD1	TRBJ1-5	TRBV27	TGTGCCAGCACGGGACAGCCTAATCAGCCCCAGCATTTT	CASTGQPNQPQHF
-	-	TRBJ1-1	TRBV12-3/TRBV12-4	TGTGCCAGCAGGCCGGGGGGGAACACTGAAGCTTTCTTT	CASRPGGNTEAFF
-	TRBD2	TRBJ2-3	TRBV7-2	TGTGCCAGTAAACAAGCGGGAGGAGGCGACCAGTATTTT	CASKQAGGGDQYF
-	-	TRBJ1-1	TRBV19	TGTGCCAGTAGCGGACTGAGGAACACTGAAGCTTTCTTT	CASSGLRNTEAFF
once	TRBD2	TRBJ2-3	TRBV29-1	TGCAGCGTTCTGACGGGAGGGCCAGATACGCAGTATTTT	CSVLTGGPDTQYF
-	-	TRBJ1-2	TRBV28	TGTGCCAGCGAGGCAGGGGTTAACTATGGCTACACCTTC	CASEAGVNYGYTF
-	-	TRBJ2-2	TRBV2	TGTGCCAGCAGCCCCCTTAGCTCGAACACCGGGGAGCTGTTTTTT	CASSPLSSNTGELFF
-	TRBD2	TRBJ2-5	TRBV7-2	TGTGCCAGCACCTCCCCGGGGGGGAAAGAGACCCAGTACTTC	CASTSPGGKETQYF
-	-	TRBJ1-1	TRBV6-5	TGTGCTTCGACCCGAGGGGGGGGCACTGAAGCTTTCTTT	CASTRGGGTEAFF
-	-	TRBJ2-5	TRBV11-2	TGTGCCAGCAGCCCTTTAGGCGGGGCAGAGACCCAGTACTTC	CASSPLGGAETQYF
-	-	TRBJ2-3	TRBV7-8	TGTGCCAGCAGCTTGGGGCCCTTATCGGATACGCAGTATTTT	CASSLGPLSDTQYF
-	-	TRBJ1-3	TRBV7-9	TGTGCCAGCAGCCGCTCTGGAAACACCATATATTTT	CASSRSGNTIYF
-	TRBD1	TRBJ2-6	TRBV19	TGTGCCAGTAGTCCTACAGGGGGCGCGGGGGCCAACGTCCTGACTTTC	CASSPTGGAGANVLTF
-	-	TRBJ2-1	TRBV19	TGTGCCAGTAGTATAGATCGAGGTCAGGCAGGGGAATTCTTC	CASSIDRGQAGEFF
-	-	TRBJ1-2	TRBV3-1/TRBV3-2	TGTGCCAGCAGCCAAGTTTTAGGGCGACGGACAGTTGAAGGAAATGGCTACACCTTC	CASSQVLGRRTVEGNGYTF
-	-	TRBJ1-6	TRBV5-1	TGCGCCAGCAGCTTGGAACAGGGTTACTCACCCCTCCACTTT	CASSLEQGYSPLHF
once	TRBD2	TRBJ2-1	TRBV5-4	TGTGCCAGCACCCCTCGGACTAGCGGGAGCAATGAGCAGTTCTTC	CASTPRTSGSNEQFF
-	-	TRBJ1-6	TRBV5-3	TGTGCCAGAAGCAGGGGACTGAGCTCCTATAATTCACCCCTCCACTTT	CARSRGLSSYNSPLHF
-	TRBD1	TRBJ1-5	TRBV6-2/TRBV6-3	TGTGCCAGCAGCCGAGACAGGGCAGAGTATCAGCCCCAGCATTTT	CASSRDRAEYQPQHF
-	-	TRBJ1-2	TRBV5-4	TGTGCCAGCAGCATACTACGACAGGACGGCTACACCTTC	CASSILRQDGYTF
-	-	TRBJ2-7	TRBV19	TGTGCCAGTAAGGATGACTTAAGGGGCTACGAGCAGTACTTC	CASKDDLRGYEQYF
-	-	TRBJ1-4	TRBV28	TGTGCCAGCAGCCGGGGGGGAGGGAATGAAAAACTGTTTTTT	CASSRGGGNEKLFF
-	TRBD1	TRBJ1-4	TRBV19	TGTGCCAGTAGGGGACAGGAAGTATTTGAAAAACTGTTTTTT	CASRGQEVFEKLFF
-	-	TRBJ2-6	TRBV30	TGTGCCTGGGCCGACTCTCCCCCCCTCTCTGGGGCCAACGTCCTGACTTTC	CAWADSPPLSGANVLTF
-	TRBD2	TRBJ2-5	TRBV7-7	TGTGCTAGCAGCTTAGCGGGGGCCGGGGAGACCCAGTACTTC	CASSLAGAGETQYF
-	TRBD1	TRBJ2-1	TRBV7-3	TGTGCCAGCAGCCATAACAGGGGAGACAATGAGCAGTTCTTC	CASSHNRGDNEQFF
-	TRBD1	TRBJ1-1	TRBV5-1	TGCGCCAGCAGCTCACAGGGGGCCACTGAAGCTTTCTTT	CASSSQGATEAFF
-	TRBD2	TRBJ2-1	TRBV6-5	TGTGCCAGCAGTTACTCGTCTAGCGGGGTATACAATGAGCAGTTCTTC	CASSYSSSGVYNEQFF
few	-	TRBJ1-1	TRBV29-1	TGCAGCGTTGTAATTGGGCAGGGCACTGAAGCTTTCTTT	CSVVIGQGTEAFF
-	TRBD2	TRBJ2-7	TRBV28	TGTGCCAGCGGTAGGTTGGGGGGGAATTACTACGAGCAGTACTTC	CASGRLGGNYYEQYF
-	-	TRBJ2-7	TRBV25-1	TGTGCCAGCAGTGAGGACCTATCCGGGATCACACCCTACGAGCAGTACTTC	CASSEDLSGITPYEQYF
-	-	TRBJ2-1	TRBV28	TGTGCCAGCAGACGAGGCTCCTACAATGAGCAGTTCTTC	CASRRGSYNEQFF